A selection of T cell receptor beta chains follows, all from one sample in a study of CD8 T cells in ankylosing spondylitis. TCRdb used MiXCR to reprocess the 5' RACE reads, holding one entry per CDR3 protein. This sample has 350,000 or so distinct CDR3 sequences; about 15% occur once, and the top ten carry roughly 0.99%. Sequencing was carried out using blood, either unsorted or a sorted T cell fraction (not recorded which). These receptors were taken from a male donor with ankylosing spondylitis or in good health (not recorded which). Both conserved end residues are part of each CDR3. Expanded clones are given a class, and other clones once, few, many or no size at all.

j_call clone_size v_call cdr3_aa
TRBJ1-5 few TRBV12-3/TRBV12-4 CASSLGQGAYQPQHF
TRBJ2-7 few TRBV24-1 CATSERGGCGTSYEQYF
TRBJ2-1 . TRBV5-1 CASSFSGQGSYNEQFF
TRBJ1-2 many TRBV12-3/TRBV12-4 CASSLGGLRNLNYGYTF
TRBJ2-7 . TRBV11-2 CASSLRIAGGPTLLYEQYF
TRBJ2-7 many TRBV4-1 CASSLGPSSYEQYF
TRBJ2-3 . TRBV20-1 CSARNGYSSTDTQYF
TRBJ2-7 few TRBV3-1 CASSLVGGTSGSSEQYF
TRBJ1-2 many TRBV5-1 CASSLEPGNNYGYTF
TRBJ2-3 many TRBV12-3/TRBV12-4 CASSSGTGGVGTDTQYF
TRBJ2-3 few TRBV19 CASSMGLAAITDTQYF
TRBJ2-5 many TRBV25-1 CASSLSGGGRQETQYF
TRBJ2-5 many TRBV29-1 CSVEEWAEETQYF
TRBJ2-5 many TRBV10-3 CAISESDGGARETQYF
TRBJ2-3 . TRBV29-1 CSVVTADTQYF
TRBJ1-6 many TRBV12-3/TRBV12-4 CASRPGGDGSPLHF
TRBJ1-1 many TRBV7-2 CASSYNYRDTEAFF
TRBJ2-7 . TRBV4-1 CASSQDHSGGSYEQYF
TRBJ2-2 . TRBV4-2 CASSQDSPPNTGELFF
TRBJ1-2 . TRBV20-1 CSATLTIDYGYTF
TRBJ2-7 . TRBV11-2 CASGGLEMKYF
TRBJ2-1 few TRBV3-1 CASSPRYYNEQFF
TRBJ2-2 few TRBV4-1 CASRQAGGQDTGELFF
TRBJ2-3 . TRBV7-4 CASSSYLPTSDPQYF
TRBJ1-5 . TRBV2 CASSEVQWYSNQPQHF
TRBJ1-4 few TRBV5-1 CASSPTDPLSEKLFF
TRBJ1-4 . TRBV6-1 CASSVNRGTNEKLFF
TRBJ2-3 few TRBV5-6 CASSLRSRITDTQYF
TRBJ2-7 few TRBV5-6 CASKDSGSLREQYF
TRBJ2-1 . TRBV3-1 CASSRGGTIYVVQFF
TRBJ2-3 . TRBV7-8 CASSFSGLGADTQYF
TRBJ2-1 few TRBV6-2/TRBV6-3 CASSYESGALYNEQFF